These T cell receptor beta chains were read from a single sample in a study of shared clonotypes between healthy human individuals. Assay used: immunoSEQ multiplex PCR; TCRdb lists only in-frame clones, some missing. The sample yields roughly 2,500,000 clones, approximately 93% seen once. Sample: naive CD4+ T cells from PBMCs. Receptor source: a man between 18 and 29 years old in good health. Some clones in this sample may be carry-over from other donors' samples. Each CDR3 is given with its conserved first and last residue. The order of the fields is D gene, V gene, clone size, J gene, CDR3 DNA, CDR3 protein. The D gene is left open where the match is weak. Clone size is not always given. Where it is, it says once, few, many or a class for expanded clones.

D gene: TRBD1; V gene: TRBV28; clone size: NA; J gene: TRBJ1-5; CDR3 DNA: TGTGCCAGCAGTCGACAGGGCCTAAGCAATCAGCCCCAGCATTTT; CDR3 protein: CASSRQGLSNQPQHF
D gene: NA; V gene: TRBV2; clone size: NA; J gene: TRBJ1-2; CDR3 DNA: TGTGCCAGCACCGAAGGACCCTATGGCTACACCTTC; CDR3 protein: CASTEGPYGYTF
D gene: NA; V gene: TRBV4-2; clone size: NA; J gene: TRBJ2-5; CDR3 DNA: TGTGCCAGCAGCCAAGACGAGGACCCCGGGAAGACCCAGTACTTC; CDR3 protein: CASSQDEDPGKTQYF
D gene: TRBD1; V gene: TRBV9; clone size: NA; J gene: TRBJ1-2; CDR3 DNA: TGTGCCAGCATCCAGAGCCCAGGGACAGGGCTCAGTGGGGGCTACACCTTC; CDR3 protein: CASIQSPGTGLSGGYTF
D gene: NA; V gene: TRBV4-1; clone size: NA; J gene: TRBJ2-2; CDR3 DNA: TGCGCCAGCAGCCAAGATGTTTGGACCGCGGACACTAACACCGGGGAGCTGTTTTTT; CDR3 protein: CASSQDVWTADTNTGELFF
D gene: NA; V gene: TRBV7-3; clone size: NA; J gene: TRBJ2-2; CDR3 DNA: TGTGCCAGCAGCCCAAGAGGGGGAGGGCCCACCGGGGAGCTGTTTTTT; CDR3 protein: CASSPRGGGPTGELFF
D gene: NA; V gene: TRBV6-6; clone size: NA; J gene: TRBJ2-7; CDR3 DNA: TGTGCCAGCAGAACGCGGGACAGCGTCTACGAGCAGTACTTC; CDR3 protein: CASRTRDSVYEQYF
D gene: TRBD2; V gene: TRBV18; clone size: NA; J gene: TRBJ2-1; CDR3 DNA: TGTGCCAGCTCACGCGGACTAGCGGGAGCGGGCGATGAGCAGTTCTTC; CDR3 protein: CASSRGLAGAGDEQFF
D gene: TRBD2; V gene: TRBV27; clone size: NA; J gene: TRBJ2-7; CDR3 DNA: TGTGCCAGCAGACAGTTAGCGGGCGAATCCTACGAGCAGTACTTC; CDR3 protein: CASRQLAGESYEQYF
D gene: TRBD2; V gene: TRBV19; clone size: NA; J gene: TRBJ2-7; CDR3 DNA: TGTGCCAGTAGTTCAGCGGGACTAGCGGGAGGGAGGAGCTCCTACGAGCAGTACTTC; CDR3 protein: CASSSAGLAGGRSSYEQYF
D gene: TRBD1; V gene: TRBV4-1; clone size: NA; J gene: TRBJ2-2; CDR3 DNA: TGCGCCAGCAGACTATCAGGGGGAGTCGGGGAGCTGTTTTTT; CDR3 protein: CASRLSGGVGELFF
D gene: NA; V gene: TRBV28; clone size: NA; J gene: TRBJ2-3; CDR3 DNA: TGTGCCAGCACGTCCTCCACAGATACGCAGTATTTT; CDR3 protein: CASTSSTDTQYF
D gene: NA; V gene: TRBV6-1; clone size: NA; J gene: TRBJ2-7; CDR3 DNA: TGTGCCAGCACTTGGACAGCTTCCTACGAGCAGTACTTC; CDR3 protein: CASTWTASYEQYF
D gene: TRBD2; V gene: TRBV11-2; clone size: NA; J gene: TRBJ2-2; CDR3 DNA: TGTGCCAGCAGCCCTCTCAGCGGGAGCATCGGCACCGGGGAGCTGTTTTTT; CDR3 protein: CASSPLSGSIGTGELFF
D gene: TRBD1; V gene: TRBV27; clone size: NA; J gene: TRBJ1-2; CDR3 DNA: TGTGCCAGCAGTTTATCGGCAGGGGGCTATGGCTACACCTTC; CDR3 protein: CASSLSAGGYGYTF
D gene: TRBD2; V gene: TRBV7-2; clone size: NA; J gene: TRBJ2-1; CDR3 DNA: TGTGCCAGCAGCGCGACTAGCGGTTCCTACAATGAGCAGTTCTTC; CDR3 protein: CASSATSGSYNEQFF
D gene: TRBD2; V gene: TRBV18; clone size: NA; J gene: TRBJ2-2; CDR3 DNA: TGTGCCAGCTCACCGCTAGCGGGGACCGGGGAGCTGTTTTTT; CDR3 protein: CASSPLAGTGELFF
D gene: NA; V gene: TRBV25-1; clone size: once; J gene: TRBJ1-1; CDR3 DNA: TGTGCCAGCAGTGAATCAGGGGTGAGTCGCGCTTTCTTT; CDR3 protein: CASSESGVSRAFF
D gene: TRBD2; V gene: TRBV27; clone size: NA; J gene: TRBJ2-5; CDR3 DNA: TGTGCCAGCACCTCTAGTCAGGGAGGGCCCTGGGAGACCCAGTACTTC; CDR3 protein: CASTSSQGGPWETQYF
D gene: TRBD1; V gene: TRBV5-1; clone size: NA; J gene: TRBJ2-2; CDR3 DNA: TGCGCCAGCAGCTTGGTAGGGCTCGGACAGGGCATCGGGGAGCTGTTTTTT; CDR3 protein: CASSLVGLGQGIGELFF
D gene: NA; V gene: TRBV28; clone size: NA; J gene: TRBJ2-7; CDR3 DNA: TGTGCCAGCGCCCGATTCTCCTACGAGCAGTACTTC; CDR3 protein: CASARFSYEQYF
D gene: NA; V gene: TRBV4-1; clone size: NA; J gene: TRBJ1-3; CDR3 DNA: TGCGCCAGCAGCCAAGCAGTCTCTGGAAACACCATATATTTT; CDR3 protein: CASSQAVSGNTIYF
D gene: NA; V gene: TRBV11-2; clone size: once; J gene: TRBJ2-7; CDR3 DNA: TGTGCCAGCAGCCAGGGACCGAGAGGCTACGAGCAGTACTTC; CDR3 protein: CASSQGPRGYEQYF
D gene: TRBD2; V gene: TRBV11-3; clone size: NA; J gene: TRBJ2-5; CDR3 DNA: TGTGCCAGCAGCTTAGGCGCGGGGGGGGAGACCCAGTACTTC; CDR3 protein: CASSLGAGGETQYF
D gene: NA; V gene: TRBV2; clone size: NA; J gene: TRBJ2-2; CDR3 DNA: TGTGCCGGAGGGGAGTTCAACACCGGGGAGCTGTTTTTT; CDR3 protein: CAGGEFNTGELFF
D gene: NA; V gene: TRBV7-2; clone size: NA; J gene: TRBJ1-4; CDR3 DNA: TGTGCCAGCAGCTTAGTGGGGACAGAAAAACTGTTTTTT; CDR3 protein: CASSLVGTEKLFF
D gene: NA; V gene: TRBV5-4; clone size: NA; J gene: TRBJ2-7; CDR3 DNA: TGTGCCAGCAGCTTGGGACAGCCTAGGGGGGAGCAGTACTTC; CDR3 protein: CASSLGQPRGEQYF
D gene: NA; V gene: TRBV9; clone size: NA; J gene: TRBJ2-3; CDR3 DNA: TGTGCCAGCAGCCTACAGGGTAGCACAGATACGCAGTATTTT; CDR3 protein: CASSLQGSTDTQYF
D gene: TRBD1; V gene: TRBV7-9; clone size: NA; J gene: TRBJ2-2; CDR3 DNA: TGTGCCAGCAGCTGGACAGGGGGCGTCGGCACCGGGGAGCTGTTTTTT; CDR3 protein: CASSWTGGVGTGELFF
D gene: NA; V gene: TRBV7-2; clone size: NA; J gene: TRBJ2-5; CDR3 DNA: TGTGCCAGCAGCCCCCTGGGAGGTAATCAAGAGACCCAGTACTTC; CDR3 protein: CASSPLGGNQETQYF
D gene: NA; V gene: TRBV5-6; clone size: NA; J gene: TRBJ2-5; CDR3 DNA: TGTGCCAGCAGCCCCCGAAGCAGGGCCCAAGAGACCCAGTACTTC; CDR3 protein: CASSPRSRAQETQYF
D gene: NA; V gene: TRBV10-3; clone size: NA; J gene: TRBJ2-7; CDR3 DNA: TGTGCCATCAGTGAGTCGGCCCTCGAGCAGTACTTC; CDR3 protein: CAISESALEQYF
D gene: TRBD2; V gene: TRBV5-8; clone size: NA; J gene: TRBJ2-3; CDR3 DNA: TGTGCCAGCAGCTTGGGACTAGCGGGATTCTCGGATACGCAGTATTTT; CDR3 protein: CASSLGLAGFSDTQYF
D gene: NA; V gene: TRBV5-1; clone size: NA; J gene: TRBJ2-1; CDR3 DNA: TGCGCCAGCAGCTTTACCCCGGGGCCCAATGAGCAGTTCTTC; CDR3 protein: CASSFTPGPNEQFF
D gene: TRBD1; V gene: TRBV7-2; clone size: NA; J gene: TRBJ2-1; CDR3 DNA: TGTGCCAGCAGCTCGCGGACAGGTCACTCCTACAATGAGCAGTTCTTC; CDR3 protein: CASSSRTGHSYNEQFF
D gene: NA; V gene: TRBV7-2; clone size: NA; J gene: TRBJ2-3; CDR3 DNA: TGTGCCAGCAGCCCCGCCATTTATAACACAGATACGCAGTATTTT; CDR3 protein: CASSPAIYNTDTQYF
D gene: NA; V gene: TRBV9; clone size: NA; J gene: TRBJ2-3; CDR3 DNA: TGTGCCAGCAGCGTTATAACCGGGACAGATACGCAGTATTTT; CDR3 protein: CASSVITGTDTQYF
D gene: TRBD2; V gene: TRBV11-2; clone size: NA; J gene: TRBJ2-1; CDR3 DNA: TGTGCCAGCAGCAAACTAGCGGGAGAGGTCTACAATGAGCAGTTCTTC; CDR3 protein: CASSKLAGEVYNEQFF
D gene: NA; V gene: TRBV28; clone size: NA; J gene: TRBJ1-5; CDR3 DNA: TGTGCCAGCAGTACCACACTAGGGGGGGGATCTCTTCAGCCCCAGCATTTT; CDR3 protein: CASSTTLGGGSLQPQHF
D gene: TRBD2; V gene: TRBV4-2; clone size: NA; J gene: TRBJ2-2; CDR3 DNA: TGTGCCAGCAGCCAAGATCTGGGGGAGGGCCCCGGGGAGCTGTTTTTT; CDR3 protein: CASSQDLGEGPGELFF
D gene: NA; V gene: TRBV7-2; clone size: once; J gene: TRBJ2-2; CDR3 DNA: TGTGCCAGCAGCTGGTACAGCTCGAACACCGGGGAGCTGTTTTTT; CDR3 protein: CASSWYSSNTGELFF
D gene: NA; V gene: TRBV28; clone size: NA; J gene: TRBJ2-2; CDR3 DNA: TGTGCCAGCAGTTTGTGGGGCACCGGGGAGCTGTTTTTT; CDR3 protein: CASSLWGTGELFF
D gene: NA; V gene: TRBV21-1; clone size: NA; J gene: TRBJ2-7; CDR3 DNA: TGTGCCAGCAGCACCCATCTAGCGGGAGGGGACTACGAGCAGTACTTC; CDR3 protein: CASSTHLAGGDYEQYF
D gene: NA; V gene: TRBV7-9; clone size: NA; J gene: TRBJ1-4; CDR3 DNA: TGTGCCAGCAGCTCAGTAGTGGAAACTAATGAAAAACTGTTTTTT; CDR3 protein: CASSSVVETNEKLFF
D gene: NA; V gene: TRBV4-1; clone size: NA; J gene: TRBJ2-1; CDR3 DNA: TGCGCCAGCAGCCAGCCTCAGGTAAGCTCCTACAATGAGCAGTTCTTC; CDR3 protein: CASSQPQVSSYNEQFF
D gene: NA; V gene: TRBV5-1; clone size: NA; J gene: TRBJ2-5; CDR3 DNA: TGCGCCACCCACCGGGACCCAAAAGAGACCCAGTACTTC; CDR3 protein: CATHRDPKETQYF
D gene: NA; V gene: TRBV5-4; clone size: NA; J gene: TRBJ2-6; CDR3 DNA: TGTGCCAGCAGCTTGGCTAATCGGGCTGGGGCCAACGTCCTGACTTTC; CDR3 protein: CASSLANRAGANVLTF
D gene: NA; V gene: TRBV4-2; clone size: NA; J gene: TRBJ1-2; CDR3 DNA: TGTGCCAGCAGCCAGGCAAGTTATGGCTACACCTTC; CDR3 protein: CASSQASYGYTF
D gene: NA; V gene: TRBV13; clone size: NA; J gene: TRBJ2-1; CDR3 DNA: TGTGCCAGCACCTCCCTGGGGGGTGAGCAGTTCTTC; CDR3 protein: CASTSLGGEQFF
D gene: NA; V gene: TRBV6-1; clone size: NA; J gene: TRBJ2-1; CDR3 DNA: TGTGCCAGCAGTGAAGAACGGCCTACTTACAATGAGCAGTTCTTC; CDR3 protein: CASSEERPTYNEQFF
D gene: NA; V gene: TRBV4-1; clone size: NA; J gene: TRBJ1-5; CDR3 DNA: TGCGCCAGCAGCCAAGCCAACAGGGACAATCAGCCCCAGCATTTT; CDR3 protein: CASSQANRDNQPQHF
D gene: NA; V gene: TRBV18; clone size: NA; J gene: TRBJ2-2; CDR3 DNA: TGTGCCAGCTCACGTAGTCTGGGCGGGGAGCTGTTTTTT; CDR3 protein: CASSRSLGGELFF
D gene: TRBD1; V gene: TRBV7-2; clone size: once; J gene: TRBJ2-7; CDR3 DNA: TGTGCCAGCAGCTCGGGACAGTTACTTTCCTACGAGCAGTACTTC; CDR3 protein: CASSSGQLLSYEQYF
D gene: NA; V gene: TRBV29-1; clone size: NA; J gene: TRBJ1-1; CDR3 DNA: TGCAGCGTTACCTTATCAACTGAAGCTTTCTTT; CDR3 protein: CSVTLSTEAFF
D gene: NA; V gene: TRBV9; clone size: NA; J gene: TRBJ2-1; CDR3 DNA: TGTGCCAGCAGCGTAGGAGGGAGCAATGAGCAGTTCTTC; CDR3 protein: CASSVGGSNEQFF
D gene: NA; V gene: TRBV5-1; clone size: NA; J gene: TRBJ1-2; CDR3 DNA: TGCGCCAGCAGCGTGGACAGTTTTGGGGGCTACACCTTC; CDR3 protein: CASSVDSFGGYTF
D gene: NA; V gene: TRBV5-4; clone size: NA; J gene: TRBJ1-2; CDR3 DNA: TGTGCCAGCAGCTTGGCCGAGGCAGGCAACTATGGCTACACCTTC; CDR3 protein: CASSLAEAGNYGYTF
D gene: NA; V gene: TRBV5-5; clone size: once; J gene: TRBJ1-5; CDR3 DNA: TGTGCCAGCAGCTTTTCGGGGGATCAGCCCCAGCATTTT; CDR3 protein: CASSFSGDQPQHF
D gene: NA; V gene: TRBV7-3; clone size: NA; J gene: TRBJ1-4; CDR3 DNA: TGTGCCAGCAGCTTAACTAGGGATGAAAAACTGTTTTTT; CDR3 protein: CASSLTRDEKLFF